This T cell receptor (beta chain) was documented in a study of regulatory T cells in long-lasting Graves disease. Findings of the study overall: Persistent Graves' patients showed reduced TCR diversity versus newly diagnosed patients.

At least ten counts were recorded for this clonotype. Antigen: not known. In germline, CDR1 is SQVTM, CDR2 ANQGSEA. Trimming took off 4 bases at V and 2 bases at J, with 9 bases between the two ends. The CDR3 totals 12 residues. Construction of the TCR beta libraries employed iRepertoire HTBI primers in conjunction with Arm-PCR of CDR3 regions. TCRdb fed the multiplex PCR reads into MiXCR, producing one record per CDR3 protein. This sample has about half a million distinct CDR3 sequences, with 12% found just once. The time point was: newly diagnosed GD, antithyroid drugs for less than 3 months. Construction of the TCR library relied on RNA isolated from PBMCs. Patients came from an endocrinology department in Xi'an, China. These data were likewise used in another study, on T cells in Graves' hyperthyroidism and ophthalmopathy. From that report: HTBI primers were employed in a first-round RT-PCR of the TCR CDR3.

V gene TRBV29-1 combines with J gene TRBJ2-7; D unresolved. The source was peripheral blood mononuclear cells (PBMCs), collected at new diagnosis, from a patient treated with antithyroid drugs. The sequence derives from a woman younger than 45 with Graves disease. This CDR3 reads CSVVLNPYEQYF. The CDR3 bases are TGCAGCGTTGTGCTCAATCCCTACGAGCAGTACTTC.